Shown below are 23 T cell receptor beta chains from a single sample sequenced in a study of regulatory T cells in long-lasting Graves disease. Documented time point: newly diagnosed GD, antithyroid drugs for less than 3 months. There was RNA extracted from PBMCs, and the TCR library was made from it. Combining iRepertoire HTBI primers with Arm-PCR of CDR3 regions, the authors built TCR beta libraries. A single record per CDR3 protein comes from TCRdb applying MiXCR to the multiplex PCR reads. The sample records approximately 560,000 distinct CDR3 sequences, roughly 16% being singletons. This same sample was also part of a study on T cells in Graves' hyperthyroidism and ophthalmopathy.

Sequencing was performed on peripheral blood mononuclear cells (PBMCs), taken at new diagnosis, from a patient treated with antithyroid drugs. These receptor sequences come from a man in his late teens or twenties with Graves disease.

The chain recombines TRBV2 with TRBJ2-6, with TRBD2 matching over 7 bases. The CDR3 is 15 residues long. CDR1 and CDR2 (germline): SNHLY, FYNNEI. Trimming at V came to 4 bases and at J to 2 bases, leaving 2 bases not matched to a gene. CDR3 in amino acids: CASSAGRTGANVLTF. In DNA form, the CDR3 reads TGTGCCAGCAGTGCCGGGAGGACTGGGGCCAACGTCCTGACTTTC.

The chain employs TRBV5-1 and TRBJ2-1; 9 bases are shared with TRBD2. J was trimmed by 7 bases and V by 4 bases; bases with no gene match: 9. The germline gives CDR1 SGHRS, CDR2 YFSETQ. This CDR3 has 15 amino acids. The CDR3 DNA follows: TGCGCCAGCAGCCCTGGGACTAGCATGGTTAATGAGCAGTTCTTC. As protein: CASSPGTSMVNEQFF.

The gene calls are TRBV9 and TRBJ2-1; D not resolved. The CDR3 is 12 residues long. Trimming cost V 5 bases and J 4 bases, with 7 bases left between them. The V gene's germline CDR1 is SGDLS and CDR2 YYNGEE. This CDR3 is CASSVTYNEQFF. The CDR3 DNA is TGTGCCAGCAGTGTGACGTACAATGAGCAGTTCTTC.

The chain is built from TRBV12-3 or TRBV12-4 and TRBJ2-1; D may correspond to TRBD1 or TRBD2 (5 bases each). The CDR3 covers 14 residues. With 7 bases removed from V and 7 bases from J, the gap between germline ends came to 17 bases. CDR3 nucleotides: TGTGCCAGCACTCCCGGGACGACCGCTAATGAGCAGTTCTTC. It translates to CASTPGTTANEQFF.

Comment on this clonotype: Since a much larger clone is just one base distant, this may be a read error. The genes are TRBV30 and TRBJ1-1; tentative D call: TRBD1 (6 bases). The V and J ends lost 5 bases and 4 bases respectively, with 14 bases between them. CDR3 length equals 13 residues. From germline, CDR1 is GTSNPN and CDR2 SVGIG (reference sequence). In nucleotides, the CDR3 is TGTGCCTGGCGTACAACAGGGAGCACTGAAGCTTTCTTT. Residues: CAWRTTGSTEAFF.

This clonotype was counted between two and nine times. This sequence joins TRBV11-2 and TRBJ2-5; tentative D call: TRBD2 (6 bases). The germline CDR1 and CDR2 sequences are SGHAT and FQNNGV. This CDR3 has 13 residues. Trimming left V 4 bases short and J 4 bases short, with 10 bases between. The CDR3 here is CASSSEGGETQYF. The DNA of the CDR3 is TGTGCCAGCAGCTCTGAGGGAGGAGAGACCCAGTACTTC.

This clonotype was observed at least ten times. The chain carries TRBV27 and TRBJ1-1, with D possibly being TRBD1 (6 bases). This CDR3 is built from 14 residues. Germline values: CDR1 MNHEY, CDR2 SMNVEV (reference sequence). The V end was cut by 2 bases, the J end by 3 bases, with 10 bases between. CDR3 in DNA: TGTGCCAGCAGTTTACTTGGGGGCGACACTGAAGCTTTCTTT. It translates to CASSLLGGDTEAFF.

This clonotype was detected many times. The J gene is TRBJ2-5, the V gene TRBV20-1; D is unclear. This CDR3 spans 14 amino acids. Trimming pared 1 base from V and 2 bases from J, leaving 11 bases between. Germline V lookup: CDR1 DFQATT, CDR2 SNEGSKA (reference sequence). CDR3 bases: TGCAGTGCTAGAGCCCTCGCCGAGCAAGAGACCCAGTACTTC. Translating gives CSARALAEQETQYF.

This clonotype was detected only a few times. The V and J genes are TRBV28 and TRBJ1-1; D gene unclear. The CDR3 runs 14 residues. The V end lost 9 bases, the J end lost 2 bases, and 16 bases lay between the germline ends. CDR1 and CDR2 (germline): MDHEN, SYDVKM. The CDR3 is CASSRPGLNTEAFF. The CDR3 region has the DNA TGTGCCAGTTCCAGACCAGGTTTAAACACTGAAGCTTTCTTT.

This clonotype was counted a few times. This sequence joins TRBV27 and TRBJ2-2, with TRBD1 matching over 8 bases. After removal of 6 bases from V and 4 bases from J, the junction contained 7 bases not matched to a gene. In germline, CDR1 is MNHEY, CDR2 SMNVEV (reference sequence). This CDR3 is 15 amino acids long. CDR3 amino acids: CASSIDRGGTGELFF. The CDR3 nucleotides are TGTGCCAGCAGCATCGACAGGGGAGGCACCGGGGAGCTGTTTTTT.

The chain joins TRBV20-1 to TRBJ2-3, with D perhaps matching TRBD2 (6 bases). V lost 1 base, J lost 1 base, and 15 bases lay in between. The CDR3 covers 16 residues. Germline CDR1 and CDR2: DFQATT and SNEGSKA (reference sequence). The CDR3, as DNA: TGCAGTGCTAGAGGGGTTAGCGGAAAACGCACAGATACGCAGTATTTT. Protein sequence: CSARGVSGKRTDTQYF.

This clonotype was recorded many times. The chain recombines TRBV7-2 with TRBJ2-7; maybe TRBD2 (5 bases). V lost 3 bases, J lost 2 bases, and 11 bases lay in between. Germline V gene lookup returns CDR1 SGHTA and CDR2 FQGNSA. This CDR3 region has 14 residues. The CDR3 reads CASSFGLRTYEQYF. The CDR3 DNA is TGTGCCAGCAGCTTTGGACTCCGTACCTACGAGCAGTACTTC.

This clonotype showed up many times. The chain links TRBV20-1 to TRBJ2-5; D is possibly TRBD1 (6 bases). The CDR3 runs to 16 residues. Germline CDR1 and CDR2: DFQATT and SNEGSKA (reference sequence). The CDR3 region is CSLEMGGRGSVETQYF. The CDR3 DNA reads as TGCAGCTTGGAAATGGGCGGAAGGGGGAGCGTAGAGACCCAGTACTTC.

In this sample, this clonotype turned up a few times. The CDR3 is CASSLQVLGLDSVGEQYF. As DNA, the CDR3 is TGTGCCAGCAGCCTTCAAGTCCTCGGGCTCGACTCTGTGGGCGAGCAGTACTTC. The V and J genes are TRBV2 and TRBJ2-7; no reliable D call. Trimming took 6 bases from V and 6 from J, leaving 30 bases between them. CDR1 and CDR2 (germline): SNHLY, FYNNEI. The CDR3 totals 18 residues.

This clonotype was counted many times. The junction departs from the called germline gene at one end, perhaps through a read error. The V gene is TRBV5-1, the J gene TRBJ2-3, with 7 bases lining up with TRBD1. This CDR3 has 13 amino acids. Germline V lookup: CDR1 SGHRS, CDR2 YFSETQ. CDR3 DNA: TGTGCCAGCAGCTTAGGACAGGCAGATACGCAGTATTTT. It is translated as CASSLGQADTQYF.

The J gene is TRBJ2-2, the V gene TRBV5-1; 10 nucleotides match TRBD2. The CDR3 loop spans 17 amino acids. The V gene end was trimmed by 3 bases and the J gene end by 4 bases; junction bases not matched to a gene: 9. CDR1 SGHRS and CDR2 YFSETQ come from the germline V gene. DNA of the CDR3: TGCGCCAGCAGCTCTAGCGGGAGCCCCTTAAGCACCGGGGAGCTGTTTTTT. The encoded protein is CASSSSGSPLSTGELFF. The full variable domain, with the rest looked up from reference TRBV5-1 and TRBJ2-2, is KAGVTQTPRYLIKTRGQQVTLSCSPISGHRSVSWYQQTPGQGLQFLFEYFSETQRNKGNFPGRFSGRQFSNSRSEMNVSTLELGDSALYLCASSSSGSPLSTGELFFGEGSRLTVL.

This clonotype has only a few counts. CDR3 region: CASSQAIKDRDEKLFF. The CDR3 DNA follows: TGTGCCAGCAGCCAAGCGATTAAGGACAGGGATGAAAAACTGTTTTTT. The chain is built from TRBV3-1 and TRBJ1-4; 8 bases agree with TRBD1. This CDR3 region has 16 residues. V was clipped by 1 base and J by 6 bases; unmatched bases: 7. Germline values: CDR1 LGHDT, CDR2 YNNKEL (reference sequence).

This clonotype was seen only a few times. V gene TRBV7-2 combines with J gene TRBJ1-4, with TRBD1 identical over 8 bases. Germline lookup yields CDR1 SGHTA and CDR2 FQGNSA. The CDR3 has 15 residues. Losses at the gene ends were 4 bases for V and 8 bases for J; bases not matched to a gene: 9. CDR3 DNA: TGTGCCAGCAGCTCTGGACAGGGAGTATTCGAAAAACTGTTTTTT. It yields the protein CASSSGQGVFEKLFF.

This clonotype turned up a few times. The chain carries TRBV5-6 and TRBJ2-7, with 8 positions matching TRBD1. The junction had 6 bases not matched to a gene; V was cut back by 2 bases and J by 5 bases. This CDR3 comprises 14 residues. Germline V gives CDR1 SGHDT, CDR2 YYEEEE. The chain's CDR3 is CASSFRGRVDEQYF. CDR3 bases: TGTGCCAGCAGCTTCAGGGGGCGCGTCGACGAGCAGTACTTC. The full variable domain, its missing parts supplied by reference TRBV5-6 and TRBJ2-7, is DAGVTQSPTHLIKTRGQQVTLRCSPKSGHDTVSWYQQALGQGPQFIFQYYEEEERQRGNFPDRFSGHQFPNYSSELNVNALLLGDSALYLCASSFRGRVDEQYFGPGTRLTVT.

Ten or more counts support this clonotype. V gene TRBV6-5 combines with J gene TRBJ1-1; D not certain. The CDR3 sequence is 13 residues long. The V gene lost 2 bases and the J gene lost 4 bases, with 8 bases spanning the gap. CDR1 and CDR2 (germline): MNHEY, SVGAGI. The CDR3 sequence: CASSYSPGTEAFF. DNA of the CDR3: TGTGCCAGCAGTTACAGTCCTGGCACTGAAGCTTTCTTT.

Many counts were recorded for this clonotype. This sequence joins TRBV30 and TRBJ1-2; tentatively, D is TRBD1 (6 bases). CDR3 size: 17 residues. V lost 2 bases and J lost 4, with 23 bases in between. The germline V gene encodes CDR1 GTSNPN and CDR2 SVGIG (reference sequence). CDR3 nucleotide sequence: TGTGCCTGGAGTCTCCCCCTCCCAGGGGATTCGATCTATGGCTACACCTTC. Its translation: CAWSLPLPGDSIYGYTF.

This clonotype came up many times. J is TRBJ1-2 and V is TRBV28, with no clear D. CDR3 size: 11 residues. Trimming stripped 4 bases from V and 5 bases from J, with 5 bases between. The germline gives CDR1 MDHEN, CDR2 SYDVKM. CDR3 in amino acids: CASSSLYGYTF. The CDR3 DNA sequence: TGTGCCAGCAGTTCCCTTTATGGCTACACCTTC.

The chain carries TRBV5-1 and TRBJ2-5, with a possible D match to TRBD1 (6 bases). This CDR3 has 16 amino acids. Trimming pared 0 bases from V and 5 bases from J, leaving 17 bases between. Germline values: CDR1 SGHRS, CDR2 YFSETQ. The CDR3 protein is CASSLERQVQRETQYF. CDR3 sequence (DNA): TGCGCCAGCAGCTTGGAAAGACAGGTTCAGCGGGAGACCCAGTACTTC.